Below, 29 T cell receptor beta chains from the same sample are listed, as sequenced in a study of blood T cell repertoires in COVID-19. The table came from immunoSEQ multiplex PCR; TCRdb's copy has only in-frame clones and leaves some out. The sample lists 150,000 to 200,000 clones; 60% to 85% were seen once. Material: peripheral blood. These receptor sequences come from a man aged 55 to 70 with acute or convalescent COVID-19.

The chain links TRBV4-3 to TRBJ2-2; 14 bases align to TRBD2. Germline assignment: CDR1 LGHNA and CDR2 YSLEER. The CDR3 has 18 residues. V trimming: 0 bases; J trimming: 5 bases; junction bases outside the gene matches: 5. The CDR3 sequence: CASSQETSGGAWTGELFF. CDR3 nucleotide sequence: TGCGCCAGCAGCCAAGAGACTAGCGGGGGGGCCTGGACCGGGGAGCTGTTTTTT.

The rearrangement uses TRBV7-8 and TRBJ2-5; 8 nucleotides line up with TRBD2. Germline V gives CDR1 SGHVS, CDR2 FQNEAQ. The CDR3 sequence is 14 residues long. The trim removed 6 bases at V and 0 bases at J, leaving 3 bases unmatched. The chain's CDR3 is CASRQTSDQETQYF. Here the CDR3 DNA reads TGTGCCAGCAGACAGACTAGCGACCAAGAGACCCAGTACTTC.

Concerning this clone itself: Different DNA sequences within this sample yield the same CDR3. The chain joins TRBV27 to TRBJ1-5; D remains unclear. V lost 2 bases to trimming and J lost 0 bases, with 8 bases between them. Germline V gene data show CDR1 as MNHEY and CDR2 as SMNVEV (reference sequence). This CDR3 region has 15 residues. The CDR3 protein is CASSLGGYSNQPQHF. In DNA, the CDR3 is TGTGCCAGCAGTTTAGGCGGCTATAGCAATCAGCCCCAGCATTTT.

The V call is TRBV13, the J call TRBJ1-1, with D unresolved. Trimming pared 4 bases from V and 5 bases from J, leaving 11 bases between. Germline V gene data show CDR1 as PRHDT and CDR2 as FYEKMQ (reference sequence). The CDR3 contains 13 residues. CDR3 sequence reads: CASSSRGGTEAFF. In nucleotides, the CDR3 is TGTGCCAGCAGCTCCCGAGGAGGGACTGAAGCTTTCTTT.

This sequence joins TRBV5-1 and TRBJ2-7, with a weak D call TRBD2 (5 bases). The V and J ends lost 4 bases and 0 bases respectively, with 23 bases between them. Looked up from germline, CDR1 is SGHRS and CDR2 is YFSETQ. The CDR3 is 18 residues long. The CDR3 here is CASSTQLRGRYNSYEQYF. The CDR3 DNA sequence: TGCGCCAGCAGCACCCAACTACGGGGTCGGTATAACTCCTACGAGCAGTACTTC.

The chain carries TRBV11-2 and TRBJ1-1; a possible D gene is TRBD1 (5 bases). With 3 bases removed from V and 3 bases from J, the gap between germline ends came to 11 bases. CDR1 and CDR2 from the germline V gene are SGHAT and FQNNGV. The CDR3 runs 14 residues. Here the CDR3 DNA reads TGTGCCAGCAGCTTCCGACAGTGGGACACTGAAGCTTTCTTT. Translated: CASSFRQWDTEAFF.

This rearrangement joins TRBV7-9 to TRBJ2-1; D is possibly TRBD1 (5 bases). Trimming cost V 1 base and J 2 bases, with 9 bases left between them. This CDR3 has 15 residues. The germline gives CDR1 SEHNR, CDR2 FQNEAQ (reference sequence). The CDR3 here is CASSLDAGPYNEQFF. CDR3 in DNA: TGTGCCAGCAGCTTAGACGCAGGGCCCTACAATGAGCAGTTCTTC.

This chain uses TRBV5-6 with TRBJ2-6; D is perhaps TRBD2 (5 bases). The CDR3 runs 18 residues. Deletions cut 2 bases from V and 0 bases from J, with 15 bases between. The germline gives CDR1 SGHDT, CDR2 YYEEEE. CDR3 in amino acids: CASSLMDFQYSGANVLTF. CDR3 DNA sequence: TGTGCCAGCAGCTTAATGGACTTTCAATACTCTGGGGCCAACGTCCTGACTTTC.

J is TRBJ1-2 and V is TRBV19; the D is unclear. The germline V and J ends were trimmed by 3 bases and 6 bases, with 11 bases remaining between them. Germline values: CDR1 LNHDA, CDR2 SQIVND (reference sequence). CDR3 length equals 13 residues. The CDR3 nucleotides read TGTGCCAGTAGTATTGAGGGTCACAATGGCTACACCTTC. It codes for CASSIEGHNGYTF.

This clone has ten or more counts. Within the sample, other DNA sequences also encode this same CDR3. CDR3 in amino acids: CASSSRPGGSYEQYF. CDR3 bases: TGCGCCAGCAGCTCCCGCCCGGGAGGTTCCTACGAGCAGTACTTC. This chain joins TRBV5-1 and TRBJ2-7; 7 nucleotides align to TRBD2. The CDR3 consists of 15 residues. Trimming took 3 bases from V and 1 from J; bases not matched to a gene: 7. Germline CDR1 is SGHRS and CDR2 is YFSETQ.

CDR3 nucleotide sequence: TGTGCCAGTAGTATTTCGCCAGGGGCTTTCACTGAAGCTTTCTTT. As protein: CASSISPGAFTEAFF. The V and J genes are TRBV19 and TRBJ1-1; D may be TRBD1 (6 bases). The germline CDR1 and CDR2 sequences are LNHDA and SQIVND (reference sequence). V lost 3 bases and J 4 bases, leaving 15 bases between the germline ends. This CDR3 spans 15 amino acids.

This rearrangement joins TRBV19 to TRBJ1-1, with TRBD1 identical over 7 bases. J was trimmed by 1 base and V by 4 bases; bases with no gene match: 6. This CDR3 comprises 15 residues. Germline V gene sequence: CDR1 LNHDA, CDR2 SQIVND (reference sequence). DNA for the CDR3: TGTGCCAGTAGTACCACACAGGGGACGAACACTGAAGCTTTCTTT. It specifies CASSTTQGTNTEAFF.

The V gene is TRBV2, the J gene TRBJ2-1; weak D call: TRBD1 (6 bases). This CDR3 is 17 amino acids long. The V end was cut by 11 bases, the J end by 1 base, with 24 bases between. Germline loops: CDR1 SNHLY, CDR2 FYNNEI. The CDR3 spells CARQGSGGRESYNEQFF. The CDR3 nucleotides are TGTGCCCGCCAGGGGTCAGGAGGCAGGGAGTCCTACAATGAGCAGTTCTTC.

The chain combines TRBV12-3 or TRBV12-4 with TRBJ1-4; TRBD1 is a possible D gene (6 bases). V lost 3 bases and J 11 bases, leaving 7 bases between the germline ends. The CDR3 runs to 11 residues. The CDR3 here is CASSFGQKLFF. The CDR3 DNA sequence: TGTGCCAGCAGTTTCGGACAGAAACTGTTTTTT.

With respect to this clone: The same CDR3 also results from other DNA sequences found in this sample. The chain combines TRBV6-5 with TRBJ2-7, with D perhaps matching TRBD1 (6 bases). CDR3 size: 15 residues. V was clipped by 0 bases and J by 3 bases, with 12 bases between them. Germline values: CDR1 MNHEY, CDR2 SVGAGI. The CDR3 loop reads CASSYSWGQNYEQYF. The CDR3 DNA reads as TGTGCCAGCAGTTACTCGTGGGGACAAAACTACGAGCAGTACTTC.

The rearrangement uses TRBV25-1 and TRBJ2-7; 8 bases are a match to TRBD1. The germline V gene has CDR1 MGHDK and CDR2 SYGVNS. The CDR3 totals 14 residues. The V and J ends lost 6 bases and 2 bases, in that order; junction bases with no gene match: 6. The DNA of the CDR3 is TGTGCCAGCAGGGACAGGGTCGACCCCTACGAGCAGTACTTC. Encoded protein: CASRDRVDPYEQYF.

The CDR3: CASSQVVAGQLTEAFF. The DNA for the CDR3 is TGTGCCAGCAGCCAAGTGGTGGCGGGACAGCTAACTGAAGCTTTCTTT. V gene TRBV14 combines with J gene TRBJ1-1; the match to TRBD1 covers 7 bases. The germline gives CDR1 SGHDN, CDR2 FVKESK. The CDR3 is 16 amino acids. Trimming cost V 1 base and J 5 bases; bases outside gene matches: 10. The full variable domain, completed using reference TRBV14 and TRBJ1-1, is EAGVTQFPSHSVIEKGQTVTLRCDPISGHDNLYWYRRVMGKEIKFLLHFVKESKQDESGMPNNRFLAERTGGTYSTLKVQPAELEDSGVYFCASSQVVAGQLTEAFFGQGTRLTVV.

This rearrangement joins TRBV6-5 to TRBJ1-1; D unresolved. The CDR3 length is 13 residues. The V end lost 0 bases, the J end lost 11 bases, and 13 bases lay between the germline ends. Germline V lookup: CDR1 MNHEY, CDR2 SVGAGI. The CDR3 spells CASSYSIRREAFF. As DNA, the CDR3 is TGTGCCAGCAGTTACTCGATACGGCGGGAGGCTTTCTTT.

The CDR3 sequence is CAWSVLSSGGARFGSDTQYF. The CDR3 nucleotides read TGTGCCTGGAGTGTATTGTCTAGCGGGGGGGCCCGATTTGGATCAGATACGCAGTATTTT. The chain carries TRBV30 and TRBJ2-3, with 12 bases lining up with TRBD2. The CDR3 is 20 residues long. Trimming cost V 0 bases and J 4 bases; bases outside gene matches: 17. Germline CDR1 and CDR2: GTSNPN and SVGIG (reference sequence).

The chain uses TRBV28 and TRBJ2-7, with D possibly TRBD1 on 5 matching bases. Trimming shortened V by 8 bases and J by 2 bases, and 10 bases separated the two germline ends. The CDR3 length is 12 residues. Germline CDR1 MDHEN, CDR2 SYDVKM. The CDR3, as DNA: TGTGCCAGCCTGGGCAGGGCCTACGAGCAGTACTTC. Translating it yields CASLGRAYEQYF.

V and J are TRBV7-3 and TRBJ2-2; D call uncertain. V lost 3 bases and J lost 5, with 13 bases in between. The CDR3 is made up of 15 amino acids. Germline loops: CDR1 SGHTA, CDR2 FQGTGA. This chain's CDR3 is CASSFGGWMTGELFF. CDR3 nucleotides: TGTGCCAGCAGCTTCGGCGGATGGATGACCGGGGAGCTGTTTTTT.

The rearrangement uses TRBV7-9 and TRBJ2-3, with 9 bases matching TRBD1. This CDR3 is built from 14 residues. V was pared by 6 bases and J by 4 bases, with 5 bases of the junction left unmatched. CDR1 SEHNR and CDR2 FQNEAQ come from the germline V gene (reference sequence). In nucleotides, the CDR3 is TGTGCCAGCAGTTTTGGGACAGGGCCAGATACGCAGTATTTT. Translated: CASSFGTGPDTQYF. Complete variable domain (other parts from reference TRBV7-9 and TRBJ2-3): DTGVSQNPRHKITKRGQNVTFRCDPISEHNRLYWYRQTLGQGPEFLTYFQNEAQLEKSRLLSDRFSAERPKGSFSTLEIQRTEQGDSAMYLCASSFGTGPDTQYFGPGTRLTVL.

This clone was detected ten times or more. The genes are TRBV5-1 and TRBJ2-7; maybe TRBD2 (6 bases). The CDR3 length is 15 residues. V was trimmed by 4 bases and J by 5 bases, leaving 19 bases between them. The germline V gene has CDR1 SGHRS and CDR2 YFSETQ. Here the CDR3 reads CASSAGPSTRDEQYF. The CDR3, as DNA: TGCGCCAGCAGCGCGGGACCGTCGACGAGGGACGAGCAGTACTTC.

V usage is TRBV6-5 and J usage is TRBJ1-6, with D possibly being TRBD1 (5 bases). The CDR3 totals 16 residues. From germline, CDR1 is MNHEY and CDR2 SVGAGI. V lost 0 bases and J lost 0, with 6 bases in between. The DNA for the CDR3 is TGTGCCAGCAGTTACTCGACAGTCTCCTATAATTCACCCCTCCACTTT. Its protein product is CASSYSTVSYNSPLHF.

The chain links TRBV29-1 to TRBJ2-2, with D tentatively TRBD1 (5 bases). Trimming shortened V by 6 bases and J by 4 bases, and 15 bases separated the two germline ends. The CDR3 has 14 amino acids. Per germline, CDR1 SQVTM and CDR2 ANQGSEA. The CDR3 DNA sequence: TGCAGCGTAAGGAAGACAGACCTCACCGGGGAGCTGTTTTTT. Translated, it gives CSVRKTDLTGELFF.

The chain uses TRBV12-5 and TRBJ2-1, with D uncertain. V was trimmed by 1 base and J by 0 bases, leaving 7 bases between them. Germline CDR1 LGHNT, CDR2 FRNRAP. The CDR3 contains 15 residues. CDR3 DNA: TGTGCTAGTGGTTTGGGAAGCTTCTCCTACAATGAGCAGTTCTTC. It translates to CASGLGSFSYNEQFF.

J is TRBJ1-6 and V is TRBV4-3; possibly TRBD1 for D (6 bases). The germline V gene has CDR1 LGHNA and CDR2 YSLEER. Trimming removed 1 base from V and 0 bases from J, with 10 bases in between. CDR3 length: 17 amino acids. The CDR3 protein is CASSQGLTGSYNSPLHF. CDR3 nucleotide sequence: TGCGCCAGCAGCCAAGGGCTGACAGGCTCCTATAATTCACCCCTCCACTTT.

The chain employs TRBV9 and TRBJ1-2; D remains ambiguous. The CDR3 extends over 14 amino acids. The V gene lost 0 bases and the J gene lost 3 bases, with 9 bases spanning the gap. Germline V lookup: CDR1 SGDLS, CDR2 YYNGEE. CDR3 bases: TGTGCCAGCAGCGTAGCCAGGAACGACTATGGCTACACCTTC. It is translated as CASSVARNDYGYTF.

The V gene is TRBV2, the J gene TRBJ1-3; possible D gene TRBD1, 5 bases. This CDR3 contains 17 residues. V was cut by 5 bases and J by 0 bases, with 17 bases left in between. Germline loops: CDR1 SNHLY, CDR2 FYNNEI. CDR3 bases: TGTGCCAGCAGTCAAACAGGCTCCCTCTACTCTGGAAACACCATATATTTT. Translation: CASSQTGSLYSGNTIYF.